These 26 T cell receptor beta chains share one sample of origin, sequenced in a study of tumor-infiltrating lymphocytes in primary liver carcinoma. A constant-region primer served to make TCR beta cDNA from roughly 540 ng total RNA. Libraries of TCR beta came from three nested multiplex PCR rounds with slightly modified ARM-PCR. A C-beta reverse primer and TRBV1-TRBV30 forward primers served in each of the first two PCR rounds, at approximately 10 cycles apiece. From the multiplex PCR reads, TCRdb called clonotypes with MiXCR, one entry per CDR3 protein. The sample lists 95,000 to 150,000 distinct CDR3 sequences, 60% to 70% occurring once. Each 20-30 mg portion of unsorted bulk tissue served as the source for co-extraction of RNA and DNA. The specimen sequenced was liver tumor tissue from sampling region 1. As to subset: tumor region T1, superior pole. The receptors stem from a woman aged 60-75 years with primary liver carcinoma and hepatitis B virus infection.

This rearrangement joins TRBV28 to TRBJ1-1, with D perhaps matching TRBD1 (5 bases). The length of the CDR3 is 14 residues. V dropped 10 bases and J dropped 4 bases, with 19 bases sitting between them. CDR1 and CDR2 from the germline V gene are MDHEN and SYDVKM. CDR3 in amino acids: CATGLRGAGTEAFF. The CDR3 DNA follows: TGTGCCACTGGACTAAGGGGTGCGGGCACTGAAGCTTTCTTT.

Concerning this clonotype: At one of its ends the junction is not consistent with the germline gene, which may arise from a read error. The CDR3 protein is CPSSLERAGGSNEQFF. The CDR3 DNA reads as TGTCCCAGCAGCTTAGAGCGAGCGGGAGGGAGCAATGAGCAGTTCTTC. The chain uses TRBV11-2 and TRBJ2-1, with TRBD2 identical over 10 bases. The germline V gene encodes CDR1 SGHAT and CDR2 FQNNGV. The CDR3 spans 16 residues.

On this clonotype itself: This may be a read error, as it is one base from a much larger clone. V gene TRBV6-5 combines with J gene TRBJ2-7, with a weak D call TRBD1 (5 bases). V lost 2 bases and J 2 bases, leaving 10 bases between the germline ends. Germline loops: CDR1 MNHEY, CDR2 SVGAGI. This CDR3 is 14 amino acids long. The CDR3 protein is CASSYVHRTYEQYF. CDR3 nucleotides: TGTGCCAGCAGTTACGTACACAGGACCTACGAGCAGTACTTC.

The CDR3 region is CASSLLAGVGELFF. The CDR3 coding sequence is TGTGCCAGCAGTCTCCTAGCGGGTGTCGGGGAGCTGTTTTTT. The chain employs TRBV28 and TRBJ2-2; 8 positions match TRBD2. Trimming took 5 bases from V and 7 from J; bases not matched to a gene: 6. In germline, CDR1 is MDHEN, CDR2 SYDVKM. CDR3 length: 14 amino acids.

Remarks on this clonotype: Germline is not matched at one junction end, which may reflect a read error. The V gene is TRBV11-2, the J gene TRBJ2-1, with 8 bases lining up with TRBD2. Germline CDR1 SGHAT, CDR2 FQNNGV. The CDR3 covers 13 residues. CDR3 in amino acids: CASSEREYNEQLF. CDR3 DNA: TGTGCCAGCAGTGAGCGGGAGTATAATGAGCAGCTGTTC.

This clonotype has more than one count but fewer than ten. The chain employs TRBV20-1 and TRBJ2-7, with no clear D. Trimming removed 6 bases from V and 6 bases from J, with 12 bases in between. The CDR3 has 11 amino acids. The V gene's germline CDR1 is DFQATT and CDR2 SNEGSKA (reference sequence). CDR3 DNA sequence: TGCAGTGCGCCACAGTTTGGCGAGCAGTACTTC. Its protein is CSAPQFGEQYF.

The genes are TRBV5-1 and TRBJ2-3; D uncertain. The CDR3 runs 14 residues. V lost 9 bases, J lost 0 bases, and 14 bases lay in between. The V gene's germline CDR1 is SGHRS and CDR2 YFSETQ. The CDR3 DNA reads as TGCGCCATCACCAAGCGATCTAGCACAGATACGCAGTATTTT. Its protein product is CAITKRSSTDTQYF.

Comment on this clonotype: A read error may be the cause here, since a much bigger clone is one base away. The chain has TRBV28 and TRBJ1-5; no firm D call. V was trimmed by 5 bases and J by 4 bases, leaving 15 bases between them. Germline-derived CDR1 and CDR2 are MDHEN and SYDVKM. The CDR3 runs to 15 residues. Written as DNA, the CDR3 is TGTGCCAGCAGTCCTAGGTTTTTTGGGAATCAGCCCCAGCATTTT. Residues: CASSPRFFGNQPQHF. The variable domain in full, with the rest retrieved from reference TRBV28 and TRBJ1-5, is DVKVTQSSRYLVKRTGEKVFLECVQDMDHENMFWYRQDPGLGLRLIYFSYDVKMKEKGDIPEGYSVSREKKERFSLILESASTNQTSMYLCASSPRFFGNQPQHFGDGTRLSIL.

This clonotype was found many times. This chain joins TRBV28 and TRBJ1-4, with 10 bases matching TRBD1. V lost 7 bases to trimming and J lost 8 bases; unmatched junction nucleotides: 7. From germline, CDR1 is MDHEN and CDR2 SYDVKM. The CDR3 has 14 residues. CDR3 region: CASTTGGGMEKLFF. CDR3 sequence (DNA): TGTGCCAGCACGACAGGGGGCGGTATGGAAAAACTGTTTTTT.

A word on this clonotype: A much larger clone lies a single base off, so this may be a read error. CDR3 region: CVSIRGYQETQYF. CDR3 bases: TGTGTCAGCATAAGGGGCTACCAAGAGACCCAGTACTTC. V usage is TRBV6-6 and J usage is TRBJ2-5, with a tentative D call TRBD1 (5 bases). The CDR3 covers 13 residues. Germline assignment: CDR1 MNHNY and CDR2 SVGAGI (reference sequence).

As to this clonotype: The junction departs from germline at one end; a sequencing error may be responsible. The chain joins TRBV30 to TRBJ1-1; D gene unclear. The CDR3 runs 14 residues. Per the germline V gene, CDR1 is GTSNPN and CDR2 is SVGIG (reference sequence). The CDR3 sequence is CAWSGTIMNADAFF. DNA of the CDR3: TGTGCCTGGAGTGGTACGATAATGAACGCTGACGCTTTCTTT.

About this clonotype itself: Being one base from a much bigger clone, this may be a read error. The chain combines TRBV10-2 with TRBJ2-7; 8 positions agree with TRBD2. The CDR3 runs 13 residues. In germline, CDR1 is WSHSY, CDR2 SAAADI. The CDR3 protein is CAISSGERYEQYF. As DNA, the CDR3 is TGCGCCATCAGTAGCGGGGAACGTTACGAGCAGTACTTC.

In regard to this clonotype: A much more abundant neighbour one base away suggests this may be a read error. The chain carries TRBV6-5 and TRBJ2-5; TRBD2 agrees at 11 bases. The germline V gene encodes CDR1 MNHEY and CDR2 SVGAGI. This CDR3 is built from 16 residues. The CDR3 loop is CASRSLSGRARETRYF. The CDR3 DNA reads TGTGCCAGCAGGTCCCTTAGCGGGAGGGCCCGTGAGACCCGGTACTTC.

This clonotype was seen repeatedly, ten times or more. The chain employs TRBV29-1 and TRBJ2-2, with a weak D call TRBD2 (6 bases). Trimming stripped 4 bases from V and 3 bases from J, with 15 bases between. Per the germline V gene, CDR1 is SQVTM and CDR2 is ANQGSEA. This CDR3 contains 15 residues. The CDR3 spells CSVGGKTRDTGELFF. CDR3 bases: TGCAGCGTTGGGGGAAAGACTAGAGACACCGGGGAGCTGTTTTTT.

The V and J genes are TRBV5-1 and TRBJ1-1; possibly TRBD1 for D (5 bases). Trimming cost V 0 bases and J 2 bases, with 20 bases left between them. Germline values: CDR1 SGHRS, CDR2 YFSETQ. The CDR3 is 18 amino acids. CDR3 residues: CASSLGRGDDEDNTEAFF. In DNA, the CDR3 is TGCGCCAGCAGCTTGGGACGAGGGGACGATGAGGATAACACTGAAGCTTTCTTT.

On this clonotype: The conserved final phenylalanine or tryptophan is absent from the CDR3, which likely points to a read error. The chain couples TRBV11-2 to TRBJ1-2; D gene ambiguous. The CDR3 has 17 amino acids. With 5 bases removed from V and 5 bases from J, the gap between germline ends came to 24 bases. CDR1 is SGHAT, CDR2 FQNNGV, per germline. CDR3 DNA: TGTGCCAGCAGCCCAGTTCGAGGTGCGGGAGGAAGATATGGCTACACCTCC. As protein: CASSPVRGAGGRYGYTS.

On this clonotype itself: As the CDR3 is not closed by the conserved phenylalanine or tryptophan, this likely results from a read error. This rearrangement joins TRBV11-2 to TRBJ2-7; no definite D call. CDR1 is SGHAT and CDR2 is FQNNGV in the germline V gene. This CDR3 is 13 amino acids long. CDR3 coding DNA: TGTGCCAGCGGCTTAGACGCCACCTACGAGCAGTACTTA. As protein: CASGLDATYEQYL.

V gene TRBV11-2 combines with J gene TRBJ2-5; TRBD2 agrees at 8 bases. Germline trimming cut 2 bases from V and 5 bases from J; bases unmatched to any gene: 16. Germline lookup yields CDR1 SGHAT and CDR2 FQNNGV. CDR3 length: 18 residues. CDR3 region: CASSLIRASLGRGETQYF. The CDR3 nucleotides are TGTGCCAGCAGCTTAATTCGGGCGTCTCTCGGGAGGGGGGAGACCCAGTACTTC.

In its sample, this clonotype was seen many times. The rearrangement links TRBV4-1 to TRBJ2-1, with a tentative D call TRBD2 (6 bases). The germline V gene has CDR1 MGHRA and CDR2 YSYEKL. V was shortened by 8 bases and J by 8 bases, with 22 bases between the two germline ends. There are 15 residues in the CDR3. The CDR3 loop reads CASCFEGGASYEQFF. CDR3 sequence (DNA): TGCGCCAGCTGTTTCGAGGGAGGCGCCAGCTATGAGCAGTTCTTC.

Turning to this clonotype: The missing conserved phenylalanine or tryptophan at the end of this CDR3 makes a read error likely. This chain links TRBV11-2 with TRBJ2-3; D not resolved. Trimming left V 8 bases short and J 0 bases short, with 18 bases between. CDR1 and CDR2 (germline): SGHAT, FQNNGV. This CDR3 is built from 16 residues. The CDR3 coding sequence is TGTGCCAGCGGCCCAGAACTTGCTTCTAGCACAGATACGCAGTATCTT. Translated, it gives CASGPELASSTDTQYL.

Sample share makes this clonotype medium-sized. This chain uses TRBV29-1 with TRBJ2-7, with TRBD1 identical over 11 bases. CDR3 length: 13 residues. Germline assignment: CDR1 SQVTM and CDR2 ANQGSEA. CDR3 bases: TGCAGTGCTAGGACAGGGGGCGAATACGAGCAGTACTTC. Translating gives CSARTGGEYEQYF.

Many counts were recorded for this clonotype. The rearrangement joins TRBV5-6 to TRBJ1-4; 9 positions match TRBD1. Looked up from germline, CDR1 is SGHDT and CDR2 is YYEEEE. The CDR3 totals 15 residues. With V trimmed by 4 bases and J by 8 bases, 9 bases remained unmatched. DNA of the CDR3: TGTGCCAGCAGCCCGCTGACAGGGGGGAACGAAAAACTGTTTTTT. Residues: CASSPLTGGNEKLFF.

The chain employs TRBV11-2 and TRBJ1-6; 8 bases are a match to TRBD1. In germline, CDR1 is SGHAT, CDR2 FQNNGV. This CDR3 contains 17 residues. Trimming cost V 7 bases and J 8 bases; bases outside gene matches: 16. In DNA form, the CDR3 reads TGTGCCAGCAACCCTGACAGGGGAACAGGGTTTTATTCACCCCTCCACTTT. Its translation: CASNPDRGTGFYSPLHF. Looking up the rest from reference TRBV11-2 and TRBJ1-6 gives the full variable domain: EAGVAQSPRYKIIEKRQSVAFWCNPISGHATLYWYQQILGQGPKLLIQFQNNGVVDDSQLPKDRFSAERLKGVDSTLKIQPAKLEDSAVYLCASNPDRGTGFYSPLHFGNGTRLTVT.

On this clonotype: A much larger clone differs by one base, so this may be a read error. The gene calls are TRBV28 and TRBJ1-1; no clear D. The CDR3 runs to 13 residues. The V end lost 10 bases, the J end lost 5 bases, and 17 bases lay between the germline ends. CDR1 and CDR2 from the germline V gene are MDHEN and SYDVKM. CDR3 in amino acids: CANHSVVWTEAFF. The CDR3 DNA reads TGTGCCAACCACTCCGTCGTCTGGACTGAAGCTTTCTTT.

The chain is built from TRBV2 and TRBJ1-3, with D perhaps TRBD1 (5 bases). Germline-derived CDR1 and CDR2 are SNHLY and FYNNEI. CDR3 length: 15 amino acids. The germline V and J ends were trimmed by 5 bases and 0 bases, with 11 bases remaining between them. The CDR3 nucleotides are TGTGCCAGCAGTAATCGGGGCGGCTCTGGAAACACCATATATTTT. Translated, it gives CASSNRGGSGNTIYF.

This clonotype was counted once. The chain uses TRBV7-3 and TRBJ1-1; D gene unclear. The CDR3 is made up of 13 amino acids. CDR1 and CDR2 from the germline V gene are SGHTA and FQGTGA. Between the trimmed V and J ends, which lost 2 bases and 7 bases, there was a span of 11 bases. Here the CDR3 reads CASSLGPAREAFF. CDR3 DNA sequence: TGTGCCAGCAGCTTAGGGCCGGCACGTGAAGCTTTCTTT.